This T cell receptor (beta chain) is from a study of blood T cell repertoires in COVID-19. The ends lost 2 bases at V and 10 bases at J; junction bases unmatched: 9. The CDR3 runs 15 residues. Germline-derived CDR1 and CDR2 are SGHRS and YFSETQ. Per the original methods: Amplification of reference gene primers was used by the study to estimate nucleated cell counts. Repertoires were generated with immunoSEQ multiplex PCR, while TCRdb's copy carries only in-frame clones and drops some. That table furnishes V, J and clone size, whereas the DNA furnished D and trimming. The table lists roughly 300,000 clones, around 83% of them singletons.

Material: peripheral blood. The chain joins TRBV5-1 to TRBJ2-1; 10 bases line up with TRBD2. This TCR came from a woman aged 45-59 years with acute or convalescent COVID-19. This chain's CDR3 is CASSFSGGASGEQFF. In DNA form, the CDR3 reads TGCGCCAGCAGCTTCAGCGGGGGGGCCTCTGGAGAGCAGTTCTTC.